This entry lists 16 T cell receptor beta chains sequenced from one sample in a study of T-cell memory formation after mild COVID-19. Each CDR3 protein gets one entry after TCRdb re-called the 5' RACE reads with MiXCR. The sample contains about 410,000 distinct CDR3 sequences, roughly 18% of which appear only once. The material sequenced was PBMCs or a T cell subset sorted from them (not recorded which). All receptors derive from a man aged 18 to 30 who had mild COVID-19 (a few samples of this study predate the infection). Cell type and time point are not known.

A few counts support this clonotype. The chain links TRBV5-1 to TRBJ1-6; D gene unclear. Germline V lookup: CDR1 SGHRS, CDR2 YFSETQ. V lost 0 bases and J 8 bases, leaving 12 bases between the germline ends. The CDR3 consists of 15 residues. The DNA for the CDR3 is TGCGCCAGCAGCTTGGACGCGGGTTTTGATTCACCCCTCCACTTT. Its translation: CASSLDAGFDSPLHF.

This clonotype was counted between two and nine times. V is TRBV5-1 and J is TRBJ2-2, with D tentatively TRBD2 (6 bases). Germline CDR1 is SGHRS and CDR2 is YFSETQ. CDR3 length equals 16 residues. The germline V and J ends were trimmed by 2 bases and 1 base, with 12 bases remaining between them. Here the CDR3 DNA reads TGCGCCAGCAGCTTTTCCAGCGGGCTGAACACCGGGGAGCTGTTTTTT. Protein product: CASSFSSGLNTGELFF.

The genes are TRBV5-6 and TRBJ2-5; TRBD1 matches 7 bases. The CDR3 runs 13 residues. CDR1 and CDR2 (germline): SGHDT, YYEEEE. J was trimmed by 4 bases and V by 2 bases; bases with no gene match: 2. The CDR3 DNA reads as TGTGCCAGCAGCTTAGGGGGCATAGAGACCCAGTACTTC. The encoded protein is CASSLGGIETQYF.

This clonotype was detected ten times or more. The J gene is TRBJ1-4, the V gene TRBV11-2; the D is unclear. Trimming took off 6 bases at V and 6 bases at J, with 5 bases between the two ends. The germline V gene has CDR1 SGHAT and CDR2 FQNNGV. The CDR3 length is 11 residues. DNA of the CDR3: TGTGCCAGCAGGAATCATGAAAAACTGTTTTTT. It is translated as CASRNHEKLFF.

The chain is built from TRBV5-6 and TRBJ2-7; a possible D gene is TRBD1 (5 bases). Germline CDR1 SGHDT, CDR2 YYEEEE. Trimming took off 0 bases at V and 4 bases at J, with 11 bases between the two ends. This CDR3 is built from 14 residues. The CDR3 reads CASSLGQPLYEQYV. The CDR3 nucleotides are TGTGCCAGCAGCTTGGGACAGCCGTTGTACGAGCAGTACGTC.

In its sample, this clonotype was seen a few times. The V call is TRBV18, the J call TRBJ1-2; D is unresolved. Germline assignment: CDR1 KGHSH and CDR2 LQKENI. CDR3 length: 13 residues. Trimming removed 1 base from V and 4 bases from J, with 7 bases in between. The CDR3 DNA reads as TGTGCCAGCTCACCACGGCAGAGCTATGGCTACACCTTC. This codes for CASSPRQSYGYTF.

This clonotype has at least ten counts. The chain combines TRBV20-1 with TRBJ2-1, with TRBD2 matching 7 bases. CDR3 size: 15 residues. V lost 3 bases to trimming and J lost 0 bases; unmatched junction nucleotides: 5. The germline V gene has CDR1 DFQATT and CDR2 SNEGSKA (reference sequence). The CDR3 reads CSARPLAVSYNEQFF. The CDR3 nucleotides are TGCAGTGCTAGGCCCCTAGCGGTCTCCTACAATGAGCAGTTCTTC.

The V gene is TRBV7-8, the J gene TRBJ2-7, with 8 bases matching TRBD1. The CDR3 length is 15 residues. Losses at the gene ends were 5 bases for V and 3 bases for J; bases not matched to a gene: 9. Germline lookup yields CDR1 SGHVS and CDR2 FQNEAQ. CDR3 in DNA: TGTGCCAGCAGCGGGTCCGGGACAGGACTCTACGAGCAGTACTTC. It codes for CASSGSGTGLYEQYF.

The chain joins TRBV27 to TRBJ2-3; possibly TRBD1 for D (5 bases). The CDR3 has 14 residues. V was shortened by 8 bases and J by 11 bases, with 23 bases between the two germline ends. Per germline, CDR1 MNHEY and CDR2 SMNVEV (reference sequence). The CDR3 sequence is CASQTGLGLDGQYF. In DNA, the CDR3 is TGTGCCAGCCAAACAGGATTGGGCCTTGACGGGCAGTATTTT.

This clonotype was found a few times. The rearrangement joins TRBV4-3 to TRBJ1-2; 8 bases fit TRBD1. Germline V CDR1 and CDR2: LGHNA, YSLEER. This CDR3 spans 16 amino acids. Trimming at V came to 1 base and at J to 3 bases, leaving 7 bases not matched to a gene. The CDR3 nucleotides are TGCGCCAGCAGCCAAGTCCTAGACAGGGGTTACTATGGCTACACCTTC. Protein product: CASSQVLDRGYYGYTF.

The chain is built from TRBV7-9 and TRBJ2-5; the D is unclear. V shed 8 bases and J shed 4 bases, with 5 bases lying between them. There are 10 residues in the CDR3. Germline lookup yields CDR1 SEHNR and CDR2 FQNEAQ (reference sequence). This CDR3 is CASALETQYF. The CDR3 nucleotides read TGTGCCAGCGCCCTAGAGACCCAGTACTTC.

In nucleotides, the CDR3 is TGTGCCAGCAGCTTTGCTCGGGGGACAGGTGAAGCTTTCTTT. Protein: CASSFARGTGEAFF. J is TRBJ1-1 and V is TRBV7-2; 8 nucleotides agree with TRBD1. The CDR3 loop spans 14 amino acids. CDR1 is SGHTA, CDR2 FQGNSA, per germline. V lost 3 bases and J lost 7; bases outside the gene matches: 7.

The rearrangement uses TRBV18 and TRBJ2-3, with 7 bases that match TRBD1. J gave up 2 bases and V 2 bases, and 4 bases lay outside the gene matches. The CDR3 totals 15 residues. Germline assignment: CDR1 KGHSH and CDR2 LQKENI. The CDR3 loop reads CASSPSDRATDTQYF. The CDR3 DNA reads as TGTGCCAGCTCACCATCCGACAGGGCCACAGATACGCAGTATTTT.

This clonotype has only a few counts. This chain joins TRBV10-3 and TRBJ1-3; D remains ambiguous. Germline V gives CDR1 ENHRY, CDR2 SYGVKD. The CDR3 runs to 13 residues. The V and J ends lost 6 bases and 2 bases respectively, with 8 bases between them. The CDR3 sequence is CAIREVTGNTIYF. DNA of the CDR3: TGTGCCATCAGAGAGGTCACTGGAAACACCATATATTTT.

This clonotype was counted only a few times. J is TRBJ1-1 and V is TRBV6-2 or TRBV6-3, with TRBD1 matching 9 bases. After removal of 6 bases from V and 3 bases from J, the junction contained 2 bases not matched to a gene. This CDR3 is 13 amino acids long. Looked up from germline, CDR1 is MNHEY and CDR2 is SVGEGT. CDR3 DNA: TGTGCCAGCAGGACAGGGGGGCACACTGAAGCTTTCTTT. It specifies CASRTGGHTEAFF.

In its sample, this clonotype was seen a few times. The rearrangement links TRBV6-5 to TRBJ1-2, with D perhaps TRBD1 (6 bases). V was shortened by 7 bases and J by 1 base, with 13 bases between the two germline ends. This CDR3 region has 14 residues. Per the germline V gene, CDR1 is MNHEY and CDR2 is SVGAGI. CDR3 in amino acids: CASTSTGYNYGYTF. CDR3 in DNA: TGTGCCAGCACATCGACAGGTTATAACTATGGCTACACCTTC.